The clone carrying this TCR beta chain was counted only a few times. The record originates from a study of T cells in Graves' hyperthyroidism and ophthalmopathy. Germline V gene data show CDR1 as LNHDA and CDR2 as SQIVND (reference sequence). V was clipped by 10 bases and J by 1 base, with 17 bases between them. The CDR3 runs 15 residues. Authors of the study amplified TCR beta CDR3 regions from RNA transcripts. Primed by the HTBI set, a first-round RT-PCR was run on the TCR CDR3. TCRdb processed the multiplex PCR reads anew with MiXCR; each CDR3 protein has one entry. The sample lists hundreds of thousands of distinct CDR3 sequences, roughly 15% occurring once.

The chain employs TRBV19 and TRBJ1-3, with D hard to call. The TCR originated in a woman aged 50 to 60 with Graves' ophthalmopathy. Sequences were obtained from blood. The DNA for the CDR3 is TGTGCCACCGAGAGGATTTCTACTTCTGGAAACACCATATATTTT. It is translated as CATERISTSGNTIYF.